Listed here are 20 T cell receptor beta chains from one sample, sequenced in a study of T cells expressing NK-cell markers. Following a re-call of the 5' RACE reads, TCRdb has one entry per CDR3 protein and lacks DNA. The repertoire table contains 400,000 to 550,000 distinct CDR3 sequences. The sequenced sample consisted of blood T cells: a sorted CD56 or NKG2C T cell subset, CD4+ or CD8+ T cells, or bulk PBMC T cells (not recorded which). Receptors were obtained from a woman aged 18 to 75 in good health.

The rearrangement uses TRBV5-6 and TRBJ2-3. The CDR3 spans 14 residues. Per the germline V gene, CDR1 is SGHDT and CDR2 is YYEEEE. The CDR3 here is CASSFSVKTDTQYF.

This rearrangement joins TRBV7-2 to TRBJ2-3; TCRdb's D call, TRBD1, is unchecked because there is no DNA. The V gene's germline CDR1 is SGHTA and CDR2 FQGNSA. This CDR3 is 14 amino acids long. The CDR3 sequence: CASSSDRFTDTQYF.

The J gene is TRBJ1-6, the V gene TRBV4-3. In germline, CDR1 is LGHNA, CDR2 YSLEER. The CDR3 extends over 14 amino acids. The CDR3 spells CASSQVWANSPLHF.

The chain couples TRBV12-3 or TRBV12-4 to TRBJ1-3; without DNA, the TCRdb call of TRBD1 cannot be checked. This CDR3 is 15 amino acids long. CDR3 residues: CASRSREDWGNTIYF.

This chain uses TRBV20-1 with TRBJ2-4; TCRdb gives TRBD2 as the D gene, but with no DNA this cannot be confirmed. This CDR3 has 15 residues. The V gene's germline CDR1 is DFQATT and CDR2 SNEGSKA (reference sequence). The CDR3 sequence is CSARITGTAKNIQYF.

The chain links TRBV19 to TRBJ1-6; absent DNA, TCRdb's TRBD1 call cannot be checked. This CDR3 is built from 15 residues. The germline CDR1 and CDR2 sequences are LNHDA and SQIVND (reference sequence). CDR3 loop: CASSEGDRPRLVLHF. Full variable domain (missing parts from reference TRBV19 and TRBJ1-6): DGGITQSPKYLFRKEGQNVTLSCEQNLNHDAMYWYRQDPGQGLRLIYYSQIVNDFQKGDIAEGYSVSREKKESFPLTVTSAQKNPTAFYLCASSEGDRPRLVLHFGNGTRLTVT.

The chain carries TRBV5-1 and TRBJ2-7; the D call of TRBD2 rests on TCRdb alone, since no DNA is present to check it. The germline V gene encodes CDR1 SGHRS and CDR2 YFSETQ. This CDR3 contains 15 residues. The CDR3 region is CASSSGSGTLYEQYF.

The genes are TRBV19 and TRBJ2-3; absent DNA, TCRdb's TRBD1 call cannot be checked. This CDR3 is 14 amino acids long. Germline values: CDR1 LNHDA, CDR2 SQIVND (reference sequence). CDR3 sequence reads: CASSSRGLGDTQYF. Together with reference TRBV19 and TRBJ2-3, the CDR3 gives the full variable domain: DGGITQSPKYLFRKEGQNVTLSCEQNLNHDAMYWYRQDPGQGLRLIYYSQIVNDFQKGDIAEGYSVSREKKESFPLTVTSAQKNPTAFYLCASSSRGLGDTQYFGPGTRLTVL.

This chain links TRBV24-1 with TRBJ2-1. Germline loops: CDR1 KGHDR, CDR2 SFDVKD. There are 14 residues in the CDR3. CDR3 protein: CATSDSHVGNEQFF.

The chain links TRBV12-3 or TRBV12-4 to TRBJ2-6; the D gene TCRdb calls, TRBD1, cannot be checked with no DNA. This CDR3 is built from 15 residues. This CDR3 is CASSDRVSGANVLTF.

This chain connects TRBV20-1 to TRBJ2-3; TCRdb reports TRBD2, a call that lacks DNA to check it against. CDR1 DFQATT and CDR2 SNEGSKA come from the germline V gene (reference sequence). The CDR3 runs to 15 residues. The CDR3 spells CSAAIWTSDTDTQYF.

The rearrangement joins TRBV29-1 to TRBJ2-2. From germline, CDR1 is SQVTM and CDR2 ANQGSEA. The length of the CDR3 is 14 residues. The CDR3 sequence is CSVEDLLVAGELFF.

V is TRBV6-1 and J is TRBJ2-3; TCRdb indicates TRBD2, and absent DNA this call remains unverified. Germline V lookup: CDR1 MNHNS, CDR2 SASEGT. This CDR3 has 15 amino acids. This CDR3 is CASSRGTRGTDTQYF.

The V gene is TRBV28, the J gene TRBJ2-7; the TCRdb call, TRBD1, lacks DNA for checking. CDR1 MDHEN and CDR2 SYDVKM come from the germline V gene. This CDR3 has 14 residues. The CDR3 region is CASRGTIKSYEQYF.

V gene TRBV12-3 or TRBV12-4 combines with J gene TRBJ2-5; no DNA is available, so the TRBD1 call from TCRdb remains unchecked. The CDR3 has 13 amino acids. The CDR3 is CASSRGSVETQYF.

This sequence joins TRBV7-3 and TRBJ2-3. The CDR3 extends over 16 amino acids. The germline V gene has CDR1 SGHTA and CDR2 FQGTGA. CDR3 sequence reads: CASSLTTAPSTDTQYF.

The chain employs TRBV6-1 and TRBJ1-4; TCRdb picks TRBD1, but there is no DNA to check that call. The CDR3 totals 16 residues. CDR1 and CDR2 from the germline V gene are MNHNS and SASEGT. The CDR3 loop reads CASRPDRLATNEKLFF.

V usage is TRBV12-3 or TRBV12-4 and J usage is TRBJ2-7; checking the TCRdb D call of TRBD2 is not possible without DNA. The CDR3 is made up of 12 amino acids. The CDR3 region is CASSSGLAGGFF.

This chain joins TRBV4-3 and TRBJ2-2; there is no DNA to check the TCRdb D call of TRBD2. The CDR3 contains 17 residues. Germline lookup yields CDR1 LGHNA and CDR2 YSLEER. CDR3 in amino acids: CASSQFAGGTNTGELFF.

The chain employs TRBV7-2 and TRBJ2-7; TCRdb gives TRBD1 as the D gene, but with no DNA this cannot be confirmed. CDR1 is SGHTA and CDR2 is FQGNSA in the germline V gene. This CDR3 is 13 amino acids long. CDR3 amino acids: CASRSWTGNEQYF.